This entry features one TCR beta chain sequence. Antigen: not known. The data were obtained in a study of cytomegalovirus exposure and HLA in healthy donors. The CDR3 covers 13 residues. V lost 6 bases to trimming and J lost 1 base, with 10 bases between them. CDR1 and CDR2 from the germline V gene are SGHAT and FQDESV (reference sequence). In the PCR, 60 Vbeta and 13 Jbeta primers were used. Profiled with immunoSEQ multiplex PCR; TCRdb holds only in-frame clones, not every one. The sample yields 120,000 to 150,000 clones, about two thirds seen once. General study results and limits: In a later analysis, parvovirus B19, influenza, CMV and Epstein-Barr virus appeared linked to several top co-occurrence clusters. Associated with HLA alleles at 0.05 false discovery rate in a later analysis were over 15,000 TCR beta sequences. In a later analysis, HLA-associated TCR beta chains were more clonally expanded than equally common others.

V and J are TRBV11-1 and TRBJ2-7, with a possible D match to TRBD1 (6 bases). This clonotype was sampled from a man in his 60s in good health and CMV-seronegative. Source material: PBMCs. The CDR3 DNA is TGTGCCAGCAGACGGACAGCATCCTACGAGCAGTACTTC. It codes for CASRRTASYEQYF.